Given below is one TCR beta chain in context. Its antigen remains unknown. The data were obtained in a study of cytomegalovirus exposure and HLA in healthy donors. The CDR3 runs to 14 residues. J gave up 4 bases and V 2 bases, and 5 bases lay outside the gene matches. Germline CDR1 reads MDHEN; CDR2 reads SYDVKM. Findings of the study overall: TCR beta chains associated with HLA were, in a later analysis, more clonally expanded than equally common others.

The PCR had 60 Vbeta and 13 Jbeta primers. Libraries were prepared by immunoSEQ multiplex PCR; TCRdb keeps only in-frame clonotypes and omits some of them. The sample records 65,000 to 95,000 clones, around 80% being singletons. This rearrangement joins TRBV28 to TRBJ2-7; TRBD2 aligns across 7 bases. The sequence derives from a male donor in good health and CMV-seropositive. The sequenced material came from PBMCs. CDR3 region: CASSLGGSRYEQYF. Here the CDR3 DNA reads TGTGCCAGCAGTTTAGGCGGGAGTCGATACGAGCAGTACTTC.